Listed here are 9 T cell receptor beta chains from one sample, sequenced in a study of beta chain features in type 1 diabetes. The investigators reverse transcribed all of the isolated RNA, so they sequenced expressed TCRB transcripts. The protocol was immunoSEQ multiplex PCR, while the TCRdb copy is restricted to in-frame clones and leaves out a portion. This sample yields 150,000 or so clones, of which nearly 50% are seen a single time; 0.4% to 0.5% belongs to the top ten. Input material: Tregs from blood. These receptors came from a man in his late teens or twenties in good health.

The chain employs TRBV7-2 and TRBJ2-4, with D maybe TRBD1 (6 bases). Trimming stripped 5 bases from V and 6 bases from J, with 11 bases between. Germline values: CDR1 SGHTA, CDR2 FQGNSA. CDR3 length equals 13 residues. For the CDR3, the DNA is TGTGCCAGCAGCCCCCGCAGGGGAAACATTCAGTACTTC. Protein: CASSPRRGNIQYF.

The V call is TRBV6-1, the J call TRBJ1-5, with 7 bases matching TRBD1. This CDR3 region has 13 residues. CDR1 and CDR2 from the germline V gene are MNHNS and SASEGT. Unmatched junction bases numbered 8, after V lost 7 bases and J lost 8 bases. The DNA for the CDR3 is TGTGCCAGCACCTACAGGGGTATCGAGCCCCAGCATTTT. Its translation: CASTYRGIEPQHF.

The rearrangement joins TRBV18 to TRBJ2-3; D is unresolved. The CDR3 runs 15 residues. With 3 bases removed from V and 2 bases from J, the gap between germline ends came to 12 bases. Germline V gene sequence: CDR1 KGHSH, CDR2 LQKENI. Here the CDR3 DNA reads TGTGCCAGCTCACCCGACATACCAATCACAGATACGCAGTATTTT. It translates to CASSPDIPITDTQYF.

The V gene is TRBV28, the J gene TRBJ2-7, with 10 bases identical to TRBD2. Unmatched junction bases numbered 4, after V lost 8 bases and J lost 3 bases. CDR1 and CDR2 (germline): MDHEN, SYDVKM. This CDR3 spans 13 amino acids. CDR3 coding DNA: TGTGCCAGCGTAATAGCGGGAGGCTACGAGCAGTACTTC. This sequence encodes CASVIAGGYEQYF.

The chain carries TRBV9 and TRBJ2-2; D possibly corresponds to TRBD1 (6 bases). Trimming removed 4 bases at V and 4 bases at J, with 20 bases between. Germline V gene data show CDR1 as SGDLS and CDR2 as YYNGEE. The CDR3 sequence is 17 residues long. CDR3 in DNA: TGTGCCAGCAGCCCCTCCAGGCAGGGGAGTGTCACCGGGGAGCTGTTTTTT. Its translation is CASSPSRQGSVTGELFF.

This clone turned up a few times. This chain joins TRBV5-4 and TRBJ1-2, with D unresolved. Germline CDR1 is SGHNT and CDR2 is YYREEE (reference sequence). The CDR3 is made up of 14 amino acids. The V end lost 0 bases, the J end lost 8 bases, and 14 bases lay between the germline ends. The CDR3, as DNA: TGTGCCAGCAGCTTGGCCGGGAGGCCTTGGGGCTACACCTTC. It codes for CASSLAGRPWGYTF.

Here the CDR3 reads CASSHSLAGEVDTQYF. The CDR3, as DNA: TGTGCCAGCAGCCATTCCTTAGCGGGGGAGGTAGATACGCAGTATTTT. V is TRBV4-2 and J is TRBJ2-3; 9 bases agree with TRBD2. The CDR3 length is 16 residues. CDR1 LGHNA and CDR2 YNFKEQ come from the germline V gene. V lost 3 bases, J lost 5 bases, and 9 bases stayed unmatched.

The chain has TRBV4-3 and TRBJ1-2; possibly TRBD1 for D (5 bases). V dropped 5 bases and J dropped 7 bases, with 14 bases sitting between them. The CDR3 spans 13 residues. CDR1 LGHNA and CDR2 YSLEER come from the germline V gene. For the CDR3, the DNA is TGCGCCAGCAGCTCCGCCCGGGGGGTTGGCTACACCTTC. Protein sequence: CASSSARGVGYTF.

As DNA, the CDR3 is TGTGCCAGCAGCTCTGCCCCCGGGAGCCTGCTAACCGGGGAGCTGTTTTTT. It codes for CASSSAPGSLLTGELFF. The rearrangement joins TRBV7-9 to TRBJ2-2; the D gene is possibly TRBD2 (6 bases). V was shortened by 4 bases and J by 5 bases, with 20 bases between the two germline ends. Germline V CDR1 and CDR2: SEHNR, FQNEAQ (reference sequence). There are 17 residues in the CDR3.